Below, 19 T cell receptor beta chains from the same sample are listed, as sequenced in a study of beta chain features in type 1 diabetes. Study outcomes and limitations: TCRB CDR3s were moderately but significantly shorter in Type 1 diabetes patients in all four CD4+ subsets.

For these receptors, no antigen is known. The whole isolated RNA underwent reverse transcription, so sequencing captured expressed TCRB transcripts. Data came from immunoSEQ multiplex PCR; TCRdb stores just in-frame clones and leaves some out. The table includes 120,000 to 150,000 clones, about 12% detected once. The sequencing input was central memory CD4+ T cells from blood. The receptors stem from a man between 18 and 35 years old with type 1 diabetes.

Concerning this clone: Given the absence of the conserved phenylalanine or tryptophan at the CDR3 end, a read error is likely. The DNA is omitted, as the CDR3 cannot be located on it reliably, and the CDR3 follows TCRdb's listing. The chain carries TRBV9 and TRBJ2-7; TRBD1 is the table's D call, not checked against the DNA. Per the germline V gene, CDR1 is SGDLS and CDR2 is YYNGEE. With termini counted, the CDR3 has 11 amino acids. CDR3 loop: CASSQPGTGRR.

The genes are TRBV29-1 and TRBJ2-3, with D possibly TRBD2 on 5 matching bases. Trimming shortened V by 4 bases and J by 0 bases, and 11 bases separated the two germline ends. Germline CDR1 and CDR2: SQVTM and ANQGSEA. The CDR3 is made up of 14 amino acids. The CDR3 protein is CSVAPGSSTDTQYF. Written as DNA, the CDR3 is TGCAGCGTTGCTCCGGGGTCTAGCACAGATACGCAGTATTTT.

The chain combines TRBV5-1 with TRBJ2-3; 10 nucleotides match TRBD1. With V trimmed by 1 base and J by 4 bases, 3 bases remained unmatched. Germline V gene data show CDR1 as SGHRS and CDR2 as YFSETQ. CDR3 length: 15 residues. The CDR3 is CASSLYGTGADTQYF. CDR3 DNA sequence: TGCGCCAGCAGCTTGTATGGGACAGGGGCAGATACGCAGTATTTT.

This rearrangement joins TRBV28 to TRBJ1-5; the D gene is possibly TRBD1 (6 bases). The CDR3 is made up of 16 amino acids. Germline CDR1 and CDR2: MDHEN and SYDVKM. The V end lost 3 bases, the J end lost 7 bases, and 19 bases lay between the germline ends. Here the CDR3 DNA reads TGTGCCAGCAGTTTCCCTTCAGGGGCGGGTAACCAGCCCCAGCATTTT. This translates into CASSFPSGAGNQPQHF.

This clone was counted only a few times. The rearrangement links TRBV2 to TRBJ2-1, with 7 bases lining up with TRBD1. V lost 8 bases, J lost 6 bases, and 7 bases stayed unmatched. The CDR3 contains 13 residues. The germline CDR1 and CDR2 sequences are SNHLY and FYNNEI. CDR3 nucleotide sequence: TGTGCCAGCCAGGGGACAGCCAGCAATGAGCAGTTCTTC. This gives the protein CASQGTASNEQFF.

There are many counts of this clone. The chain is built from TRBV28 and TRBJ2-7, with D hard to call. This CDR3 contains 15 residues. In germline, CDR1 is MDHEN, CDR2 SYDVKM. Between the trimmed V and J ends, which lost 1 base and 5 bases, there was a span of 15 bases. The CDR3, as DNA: TGTGCCAGCAGTTTATTCACCCTCAGGTCCGACGAGCAGTACTTC. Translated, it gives CASSLFTLRSDEQYF.

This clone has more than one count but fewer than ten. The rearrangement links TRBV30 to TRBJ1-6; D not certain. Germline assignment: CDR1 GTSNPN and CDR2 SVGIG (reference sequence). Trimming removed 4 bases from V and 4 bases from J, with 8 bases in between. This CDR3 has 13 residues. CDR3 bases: TGTGCCTGGAATCTAGTGTATAATTCACCCCTCCACTTT. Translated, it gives CAWNLVYNSPLHF. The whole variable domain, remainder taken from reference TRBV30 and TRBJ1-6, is SQTIHQWPATLVQPVGSPLSLECTVEGTSNPNLYWYRQAAGRGLQLLFYSVGIGQISSEVPQNLSASRPQDRQFILSSKKLLLSDSGFYLCAWNLVYNSPLHFGNGTRLTVT.

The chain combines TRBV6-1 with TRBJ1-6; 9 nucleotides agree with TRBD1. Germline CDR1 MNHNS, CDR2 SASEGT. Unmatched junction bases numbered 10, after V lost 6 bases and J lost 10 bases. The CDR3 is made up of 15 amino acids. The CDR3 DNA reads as TGTGCCAGCAGCACGACCGGGACAGGGAGCTCACCCCTCCACTTT. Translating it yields CASSTTGTGSSPLHF.

The CDR3 loop is CASSSYNQETQYF. The CDR3 DNA reads as TGTGCCAGCAGCTCATATAACCAAGAGACCCAGTACTTC. The chain recombines TRBV7-9 with TRBJ2-5; D is ambiguous. With 4 bases removed from V and 0 bases from J, the gap between germline ends came to 6 bases. Germline CDR1 and CDR2: SEHNR and FQNEAQ (reference sequence). The CDR3 covers 13 residues.

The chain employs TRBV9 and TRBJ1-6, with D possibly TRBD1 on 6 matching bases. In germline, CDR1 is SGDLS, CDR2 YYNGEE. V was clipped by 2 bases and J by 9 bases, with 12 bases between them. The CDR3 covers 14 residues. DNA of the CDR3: TGTGCCAGCAGCGTTGGGGGCCGGGGTTCACCCCTCCACTTT. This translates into CASSVGGRGSPLHF.

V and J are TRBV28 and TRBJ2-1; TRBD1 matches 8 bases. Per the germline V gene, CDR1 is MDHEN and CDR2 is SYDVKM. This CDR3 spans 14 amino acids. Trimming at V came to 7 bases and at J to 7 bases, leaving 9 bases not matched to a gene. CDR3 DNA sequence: TGTGCCAGCATCTTAGGACAGGGTACTAATGAGCAGTTCTTC. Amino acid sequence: CASILGQGTNEQFF.

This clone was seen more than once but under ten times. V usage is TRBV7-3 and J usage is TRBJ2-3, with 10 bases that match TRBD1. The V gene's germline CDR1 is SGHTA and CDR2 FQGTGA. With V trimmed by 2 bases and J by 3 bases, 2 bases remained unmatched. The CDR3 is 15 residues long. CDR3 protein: CASSLWTGGTDTQYF. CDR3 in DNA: TGTGCCAGCAGCTTATGGACAGGGGGGACAGATACGCAGTATTTT. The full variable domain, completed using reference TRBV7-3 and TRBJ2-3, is GAGVSQTPSNKVTEKGKYVELRCDPISGHTALYWYRQSLGQGPEFLIYFQGTGAADDSGLPNDRFFAVRPEGSVSTLKIQRTERGDSAVYLCASSLWTGGTDTQYFGPGTRLTVL.

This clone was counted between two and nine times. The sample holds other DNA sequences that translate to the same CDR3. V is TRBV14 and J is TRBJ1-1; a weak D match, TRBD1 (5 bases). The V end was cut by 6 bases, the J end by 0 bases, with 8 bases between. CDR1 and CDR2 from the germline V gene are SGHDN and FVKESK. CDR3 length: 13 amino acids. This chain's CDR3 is CASSPTVNTEAFF. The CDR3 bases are TGTGCCAGCAGTCCGACAGTGAACACTGAAGCTTTCTTT. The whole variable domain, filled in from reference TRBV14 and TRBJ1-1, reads EAGVTQFPSHSVIEKGQTVTLRCDPISGHDNLYWYRRVMGKEIKFLLHFVKESKQDESGMPNNRFLAERTGGTYSTLKVQPAELEDSGVYFCASSPTVNTEAFFGQGTRLTVV.

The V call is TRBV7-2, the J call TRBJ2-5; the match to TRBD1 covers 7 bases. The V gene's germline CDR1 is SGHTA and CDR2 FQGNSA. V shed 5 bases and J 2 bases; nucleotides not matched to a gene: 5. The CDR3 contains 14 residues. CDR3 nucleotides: TGTGCCAGCAGCCTGGGACAGCCACAAGAGACCCAGTACTTC. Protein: CASSLGQPQETQYF. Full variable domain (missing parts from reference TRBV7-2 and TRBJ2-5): GAGVSQSPSNKVTEKGKDVELRCDPISGHTALYWYRQSLGQGLEFLIYFQGNSAPDKSGLPSDRFSAERTGGSVSTLTIQRTQQEDSAVYLCASSLGQPQETQYFGPGTRLLVL.

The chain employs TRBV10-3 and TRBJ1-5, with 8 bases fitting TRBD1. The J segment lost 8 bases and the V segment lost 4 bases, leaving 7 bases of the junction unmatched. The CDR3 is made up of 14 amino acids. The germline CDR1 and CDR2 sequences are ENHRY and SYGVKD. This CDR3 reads CAISGDRLDEPQHF. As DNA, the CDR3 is TGTGCCATCAGTGGGGACAGGCTCGACGAGCCCCAGCATTTT.

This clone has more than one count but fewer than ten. CDR3 sequence reads: CASSLGWGELFF. The CDR3 nucleotides read TGTGCCAGCAGTCTGGGTTGGGGGGAGCTGTTTTTT. The chain has TRBV27 and TRBJ2-2, with D uncertain. The CDR3 length is 12 residues. Trimming pared 5 bases from V and 8 bases from J, leaving 9 bases between. The germline CDR1 and CDR2 sequences are MNHEY and SMNVEV (reference sequence).

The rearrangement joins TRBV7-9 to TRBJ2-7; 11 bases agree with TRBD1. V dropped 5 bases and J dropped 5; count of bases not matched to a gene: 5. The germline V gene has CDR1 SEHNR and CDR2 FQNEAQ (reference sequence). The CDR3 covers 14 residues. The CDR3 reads CASSPGQGANEQYF. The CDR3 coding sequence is TGTGCCAGCAGCCCCGGACAGGGGGCCAACGAGCAGTACTTC.

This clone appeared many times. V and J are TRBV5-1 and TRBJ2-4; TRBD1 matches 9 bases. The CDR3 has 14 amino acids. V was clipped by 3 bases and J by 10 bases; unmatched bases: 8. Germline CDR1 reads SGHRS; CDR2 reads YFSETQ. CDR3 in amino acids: CASSSSGQGNIQYF. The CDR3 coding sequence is TGCGCCAGCAGCTCTAGCGGACAGGGGAATATTCAGTACTTC.

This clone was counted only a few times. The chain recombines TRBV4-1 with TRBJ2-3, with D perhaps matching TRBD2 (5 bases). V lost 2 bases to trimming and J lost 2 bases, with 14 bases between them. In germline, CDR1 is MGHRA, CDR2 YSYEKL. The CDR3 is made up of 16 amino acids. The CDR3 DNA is TGCGCCAGCAGCCAATCAAGCGGCAGGTTCACAGATACGCAGTATTTT. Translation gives CASSQSSGRFTDTQYF.